The 19 T cell receptor beta chains listed next were all sequenced from one sample in a study of blood T cell repertoires in COVID-19. Sequencing was performed with immunoSEQ multiplex PCR; in TCRdb, only in-frame clones are kept and a portion is missing. The data show 140,000 or so clones, 75% to 90% seen once. Material: peripheral blood. The receptors shown here come from an elderly woman with acute or convalescent COVID-19.

The chain carries TRBV5-1 and TRBJ1-1; D is unclear. The V end was cut by 0 bases, the J end by 1 base, with 13 bases between. The germline CDR1 and CDR2 sequences are SGHRS and YFSETQ. The CDR3 is made up of 16 amino acids. CDR3 region: CASSLAVDYPNTEAFF. As DNA, the CDR3 is TGCGCCAGCAGCTTGGCCGTGGACTACCCGAACACTGAAGCTTTCTTT.

Only one count was recorded for this clone. The rearrangement uses TRBV11-3 and TRBJ1-1; 11 positions agree with TRBD1. V lost 5 bases, J lost 5 bases, and 10 bases stayed unmatched. CDR1 and CDR2 (germline): SGHNT, YENEEA. The CDR3 is 16 residues long. The CDR3 nucleotides are TGTGCCAGCAGCAAGGGACAGGGGGTGGCAAAAACTGAAGCTTTCTTT. Translating it yields CASSKGQGVAKTEAFF.

V gene TRBV29-1 combines with J gene TRBJ2-7, with TRBD2 as a possible D gene (5 bases). The CDR3 spans 11 residues. Trimming left V 7 bases short and J 5 bases short, with 12 bases between. Germline V gene data show CDR1 as SQVTM and CDR2 as ANQGSEA. CDR3 protein: CSGGLKDEQYF. For the CDR3, the DNA is TGCAGCGGCGGGCTTAAGGACGAGCAGTACTTC.

A word on this clone: Mismatch with germline at one junction end may stem from a read error. This sequence joins TRBV19 and TRBJ1-1; D remains unclear. The CDR3 extends over 13 amino acids. Looked up from germline, CDR1 is LNHDA and CDR2 is SQIVND (reference sequence). The CDR3 bases are TGTGCCAGTAGGCGAGGACTGAACGCTGAAGCTTTCTTT. It translates to CASRRGLNAEAFF.

The rearrangement joins TRBV5-4 to TRBJ2-7, with 10 bases identical to TRBD1. From germline, CDR1 is SGHNT and CDR2 YYREEE (reference sequence). The CDR3 length is 16 residues. V trimming: 4 bases; J trimming: 4 bases; junction bases outside the gene matches: 11. The CDR3 loop reads CASSAGLGQGVYEQYF. As DNA, the CDR3 is TGTGCCAGCAGCGCTGGGTTAGGACAGGGGGTTTACGAGCAGTACTTC. The whole variable domain, remainder taken from reference TRBV5-4 and TRBJ2-7, is ETGVTQSPTHLIKTRGQQVTLRCSSQSGHNTVSWYQQALGQGPQFIFQYYREEENGRGNFPPRFSGLQFPNYSSELNVNALELDDSALYLCASSAGLGQGVYEQYFGPGTRLTVT.

The chain has TRBV12-3 or TRBV12-4 and TRBJ1-1, with 7 bases fitting TRBD1. V was pared by 5 bases and J by 10 bases, with 10 bases of the junction left unmatched. The CDR3 has 13 amino acids. CDR3: CASSPRTGLGAFF. For the CDR3, the DNA is TGTGCCAGCAGTCCTAGGACAGGCCTCGGAGCTTTCTTT.

The chain uses TRBV5-1 and TRBJ1-1, with D tentatively TRBD1 (5 bases). Germline values: CDR1 SGHRS, CDR2 YFSETQ. This CDR3 is 13 amino acids long. The V end lost 6 bases, the J end lost 1 base, and 10 bases lay between the germline ends. This CDR3 reads CASKLQGNTEAFF. CDR3 coding DNA: TGCGCCAGCAAGCTTCAGGGGAACACTGAAGCTTTCTTT.

This chain links TRBV6-6 with TRBJ1-1; TRBD1 matches at 9 bases. The CDR3 spans 16 residues. The V segment lost 6 bases and the J segment 2 bases; nucleotides outside the gene matches: 10. Per germline, CDR1 MNHNY and CDR2 SVGAGI (reference sequence). CDR3 protein: CASSRIQGAENTEAFF. CDR3 in DNA: TGTGCCAGCAGCCGCATACAGGGGGCGGAAAACACTGAAGCTTTCTTT.

CDR3 nucleotides: TGTGCCAGCAGCCGCGACAGGCCTGGCTACACCTTC. This encodes CASSRDRPGYTF. The V call is TRBV12-3 or TRBV12-4, the J call TRBJ1-2; TRBD1 is a possible D gene (6 bases). Deletions cut 6 bases from V and 7 bases from J, with 12 bases between. This CDR3 spans 12 amino acids.

This chain joins TRBV19 and TRBJ1-2; the match to TRBD1 covers 10 bases. Germline CDR1 and CDR2: LNHDA and SQIVND (reference sequence). Losses at the gene ends were 10 bases for V and 8 bases for J; bases not matched to a gene: 16. This CDR3 has 15 amino acids. The CDR3 protein is CATLPGQGTQWGYTF. The DNA of the CDR3 is TGTGCCACCCTCCCGGGACAGGGGACGCAATGGGGCTACACCTTC.

This clone is a singleton in its sample. The CDR3 here is CSPGGGGEQFF. The CDR3 nucleotides read TGCAGTCCCGGAGGGGGCGGTGAGCAGTTCTTC. The chain combines TRBV20-1 with TRBJ2-1, with D possibly matching TRBD1 (7 bases). The germline V gene encodes CDR1 DFQATT and CDR2 SNEGSKA (reference sequence). This CDR3 has 11 residues. The V and J ends lost 8 bases and 9 bases respectively, with 14 bases between them.

This clone was counted a single time. This sequence joins TRBV5-5 and TRBJ2-5; 14 bases are a match to TRBD2. Germline V gene lookup returns CDR1 SGHKS and CDR2 YYEKEE (reference sequence). The CDR3 length is 16 residues. V gave up 3 bases and J gave up 3 bases; unmatched junction bases: 4. DNA of the CDR3: TGTGCCAGCAGCTCGGTGACTAGCGGGGGGGAAGAGACCCAGTACTTC. Encoded protein: CASSSVTSGGEETQYF.

This chain joins TRBV21-1 and TRBJ2-5; TRBD1 is taken as the D call from the table, unchecked against the DNA. TRBV21-1 is classified as a pseudogene. The length of the CDR3 is 14 residues. CDR3 sequence reads: CASSKGNRQETQYF. The CDR3, as DNA: TGTGCCAGCAGCAAAGGGAACAGGCAAGAGACCCAGTACTTC.

The rearrangement links TRBV5-1 to TRBJ1-1; 7 bases match TRBD1. Germline-derived CDR1 and CDR2 are SGHRS and YFSETQ. This CDR3 comprises 15 residues. With 4 bases clipped from V and 0 bases from J, the junction kept 6 bases outside the gene matches. Here the CDR3 reads CASSAGQTMNTEAFF. The CDR3 coding sequence is TGCGCCAGCAGCGCGGGACAGACCATGAACACTGAAGCTTTCTTT.

The V gene is TRBV4-1, the J gene TRBJ2-2, with a tentative D call TRBD1 (6 bases). The CDR3 has 15 residues. V was shortened by 4 bases and J by 0 bases, with 9 bases between the two germline ends. Per germline, CDR1 MGHRA and CDR2 YSYEKL. The CDR3 nucleotides read TGCGCCAGCAGCCGACAGGCCCCGAACACCGGGGAGCTGTTTTTT. Translation gives CASSRQAPNTGELFF.

The chain uses TRBV3-1 (or the pseudogene TRBV3-2) and TRBJ2-1; 8 bases fit TRBD2. The CDR3 runs to 16 residues. V lost 4 bases to trimming and J lost 0 bases; unmatched junction nucleotides: 5. Germline CDR1 LGHDT, CDR2 YNNKEL (reference sequence). The CDR3, as DNA: TGTGCCAGCAGCCGAGGCGGGGGGAGCTCCTACAATGAGCAGTTCTTC. Amino acids: CASSRGGGSSYNEQFF.

The chain uses TRBV6-6 and TRBJ1-2; 9 bases are shared with TRBD1. The trim removed 5 bases at V and 4 bases at J, leaving 8 bases unmatched. This CDR3 is 15 amino acids long. Germline CDR1 and CDR2: MNHNY and SVGAGI (reference sequence). The chain's CDR3 is CASSDNRGHSYGYTF. In DNA, the CDR3 is TGTGCCAGCAGTGACAACAGGGGGCATAGCTATGGCTACACCTTC.

The chain carries TRBV5-1 and TRBJ1-1, with a tentative D call TRBD1 (5 bases). Per the germline V gene, CDR1 is SGHRS and CDR2 is YFSETQ. The CDR3 contains 11 residues. Deletions cut 5 bases from V and 6 bases from J, with 8 bases between. CDR3 protein: CASRSQAEAFF. CDR3 nucleotides: TGCGCCAGCAGGTCACAGGCTGAAGCTTTCTTT.

The chain links TRBV6-5 to TRBJ1-1; the D gene is possibly TRBD1 (6 bases). Per the germline V gene, CDR1 is MNHEY and CDR2 is SVGAGI. The CDR3 is made up of 14 amino acids. V was pared by 5 bases and J by 0 bases, with 10 bases between. DNA for the CDR3: TGTGCCAGCAGTCAGGGGACCTTGAACACTGAAGCTTTCTTT. Protein sequence: CASSQGTLNTEAFF.